This entry describes one T cell receptor (beta chain). Its antigen is unidentified. Overlapping HIV-1 Gag 15-mer peptides at around 1 ug per peptide per mL were used. Sorting of responding CD4+ T cells relied on upregulated CD40 ligand together with CD69. Donors were HIV-1-infected adults who began suppressive ART during chronic infection. The immunoSEQ assay was version 4, run in survey mode. Clones were read by immunoSEQ multiplex PCR, and TCRdb kept only the in-frame ones, dropping some. The table has some 14,000 clones, about 69% seen once. These data originate in a study of persistence of HIV-infected CD4 T cells. Germline lookup yields CDR1 SQVTM and CDR2 ANQGSEA. Between the trimmed V and J ends, which lost 4 bases and 4 bases, there was a span of 15 bases. The CDR3 length is 14 residues.

The source was CD4+ T cells sorted from PBMCs after roughly 20-hour stimulation, collected from a patient who received antiretroviral therapy. V and J are TRBV29-1 and TRBJ2-3; D unresolved. This receptor was taken from an adult man with HIV who was CMV-seropositive. CDR3 sequence reads: CSVASTADSDTQYF. The DNA for the CDR3 is TGCAGCGTTGCGTCGACCGCAGACTCAGATACGCAGTATTTT.